The present T cell receptor beta chain was sequenced within a study of blood T cell repertoires in COVID-19. The data were produced by immunoSEQ multiplex PCR, yet TCRdb's version contains in-frame clones alone and is incomplete. The data hold more than 35,000 clones, with nearly 90% observed a single time. The CDR3 sequence is 15 residues long. V was trimmed by 8 bases and J by 8 bases, leaving 23 bases between them. Germline loops: CDR1 SNHLY, CDR2 FYNNEI. The chain couples TRBV2 to TRBJ2-3; D perhaps matches TRBD2 (6 bases). Specimen: peripheral blood. The TCR originated in a human donor in a cohort sampled during active COVID-19. The chain's CDR3 is CASRTYPGASGTQYF. For the CDR3, the DNA is TGTGCCAGCCGCACCTACCCGGGAGCCTCTGGTACGCAGTATTTT.